The clone carrying this T cell receptor (beta chain) rates as medium-sized (0.01 to 0.1%). Its antigen remains unknown. These data are taken from a study of T cell repertoires in aging, cancer and after chemotherapy. A mixed TRB-A/B primer pool amplified rearranged TRB by multiplex touch-down PCR. One entry per CDR3 protein, called by TCRdb with MiXCR from the multiplex PCR reads. Here the sample spans roughly 8,600 distinct CDR3 sequences, 20% to 25% being singletons. The template was genomic DNA from peripheral blood, not RNA. The study, taken as a whole, reports: In each cancer cohort, median generation probability increased across chemotherapy, suggesting thymic output rebounded.

The source is a human donor with a blood cancer. Sequenced material: blood.

Here the CDR3 DNA reads TGTGCCAGTAAAACAGGGTTAGGTGAAGCTTTCTTT. Translated: CASKTGLGEAFF. The chain has TRBV19 and TRBJ1-1; tentatively, D is TRBD1 (6 bases). In germline, CDR1 is LNHDA, CDR2 SQIVND (reference sequence). This CDR3 has 12 amino acids. V was trimmed by 7 bases and J by 7 bases, leaving 13 bases between them.